The 13 T cell receptor beta chains below were found in one sample sequenced in a study of T cell repertoires in cytomegalovirus infection. Via MiXCR, TCRdb re-called the reads, giving one row per CDR3 protein. Of around 260,000 distinct CDR3 sequences detected, approximately 9.1% appear once; the ten largest clones hold roughly 15%. Sequenced: PBMCs. These receptors all stem from a human donor in good health (CMV status not recorded). Some clones in this sample may be carry-over from other donors' samples.

The V gene is TRBV12-3 or TRBV12-4, the J gene TRBJ2-1, with a tentative D call TRBD2 (5 bases). V was trimmed by 3 bases and J by 5 bases, leaving 11 bases between them. The length of the CDR3 is 14 residues. The CDR3 protein is CASSFAGPDNEQFF. Written as DNA, the CDR3 is TGTGCCAGCAGTTTTGCGGGCCCTGACAATGAGCAGTTCTTC.

The chain combines TRBV5-1 with TRBJ2-5, with 9 bases matching TRBD2. V lost 2 bases, J lost 0 bases, and 5 bases stayed unmatched. The CDR3 runs 16 residues. Germline CDR1 SGHRS, CDR2 YFSETQ. CDR3 sequence reads: CASSFSGTSHQETQYF. In nucleotides, the CDR3 is TGCGCCAGCAGCTTCTCCGGGACTAGCCACCAAGAGACCCAGTACTTC.

This clonotype has at least ten counts. The J gene is TRBJ2-1, the V gene TRBV7-2; 9 bases are shared with TRBD2. The CDR3 extends over 16 amino acids. V dropped 5 bases and J dropped 8; count of bases not matched to a gene: 13. Germline CDR1 and CDR2: SGHTA and FQGNSA. This chain's CDR3 is CASSLSGRGGLDEQFF. The CDR3 nucleotides are TGTGCCAGCAGCCTCTCGGGGCGGGGGGGCCTCGATGAGCAGTTCTTC.

V is TRBV28 and J is TRBJ2-1, with a tentative D call TRBD1 (6 bases). The CDR3 runs to 14 residues. The germline V gene has CDR1 MDHEN and CDR2 SYDVKM. V was cut by 5 bases and J by 7 bases, with 15 bases left in between. In nucleotides, the CDR3 is TGTGCCAGCAGTGGTTACCCCCAGGGGAATGAGCAGTTCTTC. The encoded protein is CASSGYPQGNEQFF.

This clonotype was recorded many times. The chain employs TRBV12-3 or TRBV12-4 and TRBJ2-2; D possibly corresponds to TRBD1 (7 bases). The CDR3 runs to 15 residues. The V gene lost 3 bases and the J gene lost 4 bases, with 12 bases spanning the gap. CDR3: CASSFGQGGTGELFF. The CDR3 nucleotides read TGTGCCAGCAGTTTCGGTCAGGGGGGCACCGGGGAGCTGTTTTTT.

The V call is TRBV24-1, the J call TRBJ1-2, with D perhaps TRBD1 (6 bases). The CDR3 covers 14 residues. Germline assignment: CDR1 KGHDR and CDR2 SFDVKD. V was pared by 3 bases and J by 7 bases, with 14 bases between. As DNA, the CDR3 is TGTGCCACCAGTGATAAGGGGGTCCCCGCTGGCTACACCTTC. Translating gives CATSDKGVPAGYTF.

This clonotype was recorded a few times. The chain joins TRBV20-1 to TRBJ1-2; TRBD1 matches 9 bases. V shed 3 bases, J shed 6 bases, and the junction held 5 bases outside the gene matches. Germline loops: CDR1 DFQATT, CDR2 SNEGSKA (reference sequence). The CDR3 has 13 residues. DNA for the CDR3: TGCAGTGCTAGTCCCACAGGGGGCGATGGCTACACCTTC. Its translation is CSASPTGGDGYTF.

At least ten counts were recorded for this clonotype. This chain joins TRBV7-8 and TRBJ1-1; D is unclear. The CDR3 loop spans 15 amino acids. CDR1 is SGHVS, CDR2 FQNEAQ, per germline. V was pared by 1 base and J by 0 bases, with 9 bases between. This CDR3 is CASSLEMLLNTEAFF. Written as DNA, the CDR3 is TGTGCCAGCAGCTTAGAGATGCTTTTGAACACTGAAGCTTTCTTT.

The chain uses TRBV19 and TRBJ2-5; 7 bases are a match to TRBD1. The CDR3 runs to 15 residues. Losses at the gene ends were 5 bases for V and 1 base for J; bases not matched to a gene: 7. CDR1 and CDR2 (germline): LNHDA, SQIVND (reference sequence). The CDR3 DNA follows: TGTGCCAGTAGTCCCCGGGACAGAATCCAAGAGACCCAGTACTTC. Translated: CASSPRDRIQETQYF.

This chain links TRBV5-6 with TRBJ2-3, with D possibly being TRBD2 (6 bases). Germline CDR1 SGHDT, CDR2 YYEEEE. Trimming pared 0 bases from V and 0 bases from J, leaving 8 bases between. CDR3 length equals 15 residues. The CDR3, as DNA: TGTGCCAGCAGCTTGGAGGCGGGGAGCACAGATACGCAGTATTTT. This encodes CASSLEAGSTDTQYF.

This clonotype was seen many times. The V call is TRBV7-2, the J call TRBJ1-2; the match to TRBD1 covers 7 bases. The germline V gene encodes CDR1 SGHTA and CDR2 FQGNSA. This CDR3 comprises 16 residues. The trim removed 2 bases at V and 4 bases at J, leaving 10 bases unmatched. This CDR3 is CASSLFSDRALYGYTF. CDR3 sequence (DNA): TGTGCCAGCAGCTTATTCTCCGACAGGGCACTCTATGGCTACACCTTC.

This clonotype has ten or more counts. V usage is TRBV7-2 and J usage is TRBJ2-7, with D tentatively TRBD2 (6 bases). Trimming took off 1 base at V and 6 bases at J, with 13 bases between the two ends. Germline lookup yields CDR1 SGHTA and CDR2 FQGNSA. The CDR3 is 14 residues long. Written as DNA, the CDR3 is TGTGCCAGCAGCTTAGGGGCTCTGGGAGGCGAGCAGTACTTC. Amino acid sequence: CASSLGALGGEQYF.

This clonotype was detected many times. The chain has TRBV6-6 and TRBJ1-3; perhaps TRBD1 as D (5 bases). Germline V gene lookup returns CDR1 MNHNY and CDR2 SVGAGI (reference sequence). The CDR3 covers 15 residues. The V end was cut by 2 bases, the J end by 1 base, with 9 bases between. The chain's CDR3 is CASSYGAGSGNTIYF. CDR3 nucleotides: TGTGCCAGCAGTTACGGCGCAGGGTCTGGAAACACCATATATTTT.